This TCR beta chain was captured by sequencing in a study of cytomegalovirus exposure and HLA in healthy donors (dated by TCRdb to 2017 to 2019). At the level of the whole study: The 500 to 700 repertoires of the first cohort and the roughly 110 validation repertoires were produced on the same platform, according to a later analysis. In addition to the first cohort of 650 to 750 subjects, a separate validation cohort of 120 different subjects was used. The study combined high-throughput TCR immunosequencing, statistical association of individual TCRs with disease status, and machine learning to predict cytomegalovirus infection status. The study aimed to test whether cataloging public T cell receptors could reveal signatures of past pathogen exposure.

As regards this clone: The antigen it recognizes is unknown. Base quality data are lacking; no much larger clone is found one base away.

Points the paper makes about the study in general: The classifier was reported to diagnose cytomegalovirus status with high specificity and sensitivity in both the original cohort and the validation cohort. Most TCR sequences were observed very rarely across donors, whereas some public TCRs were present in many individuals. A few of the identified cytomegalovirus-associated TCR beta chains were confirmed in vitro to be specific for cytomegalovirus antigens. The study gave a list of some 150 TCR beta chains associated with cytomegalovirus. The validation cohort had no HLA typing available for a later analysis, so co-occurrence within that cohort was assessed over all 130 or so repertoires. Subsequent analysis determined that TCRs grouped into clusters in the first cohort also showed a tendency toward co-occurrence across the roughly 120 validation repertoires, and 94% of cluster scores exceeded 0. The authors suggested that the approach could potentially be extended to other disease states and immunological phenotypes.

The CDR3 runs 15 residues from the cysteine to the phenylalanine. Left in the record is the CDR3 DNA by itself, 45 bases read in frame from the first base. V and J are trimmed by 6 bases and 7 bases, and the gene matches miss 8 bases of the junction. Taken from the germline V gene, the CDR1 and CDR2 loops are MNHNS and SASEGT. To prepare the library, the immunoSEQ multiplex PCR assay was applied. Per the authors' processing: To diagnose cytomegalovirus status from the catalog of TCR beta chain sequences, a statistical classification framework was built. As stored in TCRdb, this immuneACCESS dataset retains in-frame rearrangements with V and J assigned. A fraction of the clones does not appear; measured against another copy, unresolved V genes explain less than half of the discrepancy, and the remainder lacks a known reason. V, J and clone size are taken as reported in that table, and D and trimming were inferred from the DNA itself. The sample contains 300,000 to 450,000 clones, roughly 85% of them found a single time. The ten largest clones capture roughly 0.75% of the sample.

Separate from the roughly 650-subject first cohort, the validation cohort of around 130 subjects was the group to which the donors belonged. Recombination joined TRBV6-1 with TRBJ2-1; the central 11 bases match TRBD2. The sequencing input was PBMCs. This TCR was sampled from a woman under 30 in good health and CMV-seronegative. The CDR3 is CASRFSGGARNEQFF. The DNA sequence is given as TGTGCCAGCAGGTTTAGCGGGGGGGCCCGAAATGAGCAGTTCTTC.